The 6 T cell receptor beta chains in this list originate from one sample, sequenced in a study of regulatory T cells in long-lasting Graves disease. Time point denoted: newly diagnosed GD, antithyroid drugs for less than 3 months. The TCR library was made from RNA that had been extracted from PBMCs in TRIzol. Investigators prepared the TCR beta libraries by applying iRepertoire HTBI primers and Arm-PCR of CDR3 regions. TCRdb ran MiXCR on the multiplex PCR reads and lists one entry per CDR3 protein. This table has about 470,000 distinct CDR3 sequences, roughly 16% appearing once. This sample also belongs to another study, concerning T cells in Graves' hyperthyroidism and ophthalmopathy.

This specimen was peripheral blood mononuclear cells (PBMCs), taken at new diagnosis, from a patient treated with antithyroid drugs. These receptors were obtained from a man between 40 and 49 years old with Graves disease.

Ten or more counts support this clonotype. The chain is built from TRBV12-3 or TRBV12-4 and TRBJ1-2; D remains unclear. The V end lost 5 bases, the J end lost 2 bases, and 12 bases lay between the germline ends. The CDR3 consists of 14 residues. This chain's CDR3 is CASSPYGPNYGYTF. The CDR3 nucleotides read TGTGCCAGCAGTCCGTACGGACCGAACTATGGCTACACCTTC.

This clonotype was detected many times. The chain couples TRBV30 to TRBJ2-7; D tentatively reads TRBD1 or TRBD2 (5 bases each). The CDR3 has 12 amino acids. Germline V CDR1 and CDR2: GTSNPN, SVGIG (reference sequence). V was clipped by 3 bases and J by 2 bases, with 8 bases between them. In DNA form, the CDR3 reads TGTGCCTGGAGGGGGCGGGCCTACGAGCAGTACTTC. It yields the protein CAWRGRAYEQYF.

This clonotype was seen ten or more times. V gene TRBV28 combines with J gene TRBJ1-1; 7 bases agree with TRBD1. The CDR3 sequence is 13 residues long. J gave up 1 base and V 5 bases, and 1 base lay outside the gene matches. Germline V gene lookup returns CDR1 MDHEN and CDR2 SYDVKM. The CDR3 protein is CASSRTGNTEAFF. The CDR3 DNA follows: TGTGCCAGCAGTCGGACAGGGAACACTGAAGCTTTCTTT.

CDR3 nucleotides: TGTGCCAGCCGAACAGCCTCTGGGGCCAACGTCCTGACTTTC. Translation: CASRTASGANVLTF. The chain couples TRBV11-3 to TRBJ2-6; unclear D gene. The CDR3 is 14 residues long. Germline values: CDR1 SGHNT, CDR2 YENEEA. The ends were cut back, 8 bases at V and 0 bases at J, with 8 bases in the middle.

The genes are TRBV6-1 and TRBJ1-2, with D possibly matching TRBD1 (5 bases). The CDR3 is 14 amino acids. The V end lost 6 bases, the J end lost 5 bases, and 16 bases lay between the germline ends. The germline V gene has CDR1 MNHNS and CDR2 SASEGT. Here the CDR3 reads CASRETGLRYGYTF. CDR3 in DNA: TGTGCCAGCAGAGAAACGGGACTCCGGTATGGCTACACCTTC.

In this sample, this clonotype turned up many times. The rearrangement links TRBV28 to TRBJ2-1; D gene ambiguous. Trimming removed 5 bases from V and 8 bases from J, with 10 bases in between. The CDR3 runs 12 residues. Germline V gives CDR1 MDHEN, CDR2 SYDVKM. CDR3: CASSQQHYEQFF. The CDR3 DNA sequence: TGTGCCAGCAGTCAACAACATTATGAGCAGTTCTTC.